This T cell receptor beta chain was recovered during a study of Ad26.COV2.S vaccination and SARS-CoV-2 variants. CDR1 is LNHDA and CDR2 is SQIVND in the germline V gene (reference sequence). V lost 6 bases and J lost 1, with 12 bases in between. The CDR3 is made up of 14 amino acids. The treatment: some 20 received Ad26.COV2.S at low or high dose, single or two shots; a few received placebo; per-sample allocation not given. Repertoires come from day 63 after the first vaccine or placebo injection. The repertoire was sequenced with immunoSEQ multiplex PCR; TCRdb's copy has only in-frame clones and lacks some. The sample holds about 350,000 clones; about nine tenths are singletons and the top ten take 3.4%.

Material: peripheral blood, obtained in a trial of Ad26.COV2.S vaccine versus placebo. The TCR originated in a person between 18 and 65 years old who received the Ad26.COV2.S COVID-19 vaccine or a placebo. This chain uses TRBV19 with TRBJ2-5; TRBD1 is a possible D gene (6 bases). The CDR3 loop is CASSLGAGQETQYF. CDR3 DNA sequence: TGTGCCAGTAGCCTGGGGGCTGGCCAAGAGACCCAGTACTTC.